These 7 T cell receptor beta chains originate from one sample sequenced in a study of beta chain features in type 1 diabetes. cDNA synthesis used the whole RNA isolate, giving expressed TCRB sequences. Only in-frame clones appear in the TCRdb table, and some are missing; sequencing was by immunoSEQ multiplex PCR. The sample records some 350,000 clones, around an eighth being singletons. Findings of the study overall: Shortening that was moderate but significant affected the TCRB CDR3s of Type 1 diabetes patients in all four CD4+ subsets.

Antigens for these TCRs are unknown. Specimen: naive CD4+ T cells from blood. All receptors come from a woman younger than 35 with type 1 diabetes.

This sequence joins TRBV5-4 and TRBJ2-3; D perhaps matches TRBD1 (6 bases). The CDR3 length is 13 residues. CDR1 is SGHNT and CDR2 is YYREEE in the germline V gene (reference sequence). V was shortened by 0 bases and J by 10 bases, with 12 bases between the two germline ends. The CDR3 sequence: CASSLGGPQAQYF. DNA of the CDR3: TGTGCCAGCAGCTTGGGGGGGCCTCAGGCGCAGTATTTT.

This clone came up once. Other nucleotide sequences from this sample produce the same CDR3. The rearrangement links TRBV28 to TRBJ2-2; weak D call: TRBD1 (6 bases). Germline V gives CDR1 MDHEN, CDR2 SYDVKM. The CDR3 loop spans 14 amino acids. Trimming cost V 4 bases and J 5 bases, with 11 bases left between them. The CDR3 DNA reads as TGTGCCAGCAGTTCCGGGCAGGGGACCGGGGAGCTGTTTTTT. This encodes CASSSGQGTGELFF.

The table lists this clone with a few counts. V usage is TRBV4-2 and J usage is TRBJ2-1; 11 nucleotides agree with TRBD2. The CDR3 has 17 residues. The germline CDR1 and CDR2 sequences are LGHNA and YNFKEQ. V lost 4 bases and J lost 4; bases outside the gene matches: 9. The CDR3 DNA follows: TGTGCCAGCAGCCTGACCACTAGCGGGGGCCCGTACAATGAGCAGTTCTTC. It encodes CASSLTTSGGPYNEQFF.

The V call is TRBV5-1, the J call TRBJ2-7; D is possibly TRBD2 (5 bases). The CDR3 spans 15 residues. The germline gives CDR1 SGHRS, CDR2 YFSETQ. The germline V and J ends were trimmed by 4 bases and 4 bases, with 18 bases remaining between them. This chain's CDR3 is CASSPLGNSGYEQYF. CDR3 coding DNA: TGCGCCAGCAGCCCCCTCGGGAATAGTGGGTACGAGCAGTACTTC. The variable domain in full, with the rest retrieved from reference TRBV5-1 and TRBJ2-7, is KAGVTQTPRYLIKTRGQQVTLSCSPISGHRSVSWYQQTPGQGLQFLFEYFSETQRNKGNFPGRFSGRQFSNSRSEMNVSTLELGDSALYLCASSPLGNSGYEQYFGPGTRLTVT.

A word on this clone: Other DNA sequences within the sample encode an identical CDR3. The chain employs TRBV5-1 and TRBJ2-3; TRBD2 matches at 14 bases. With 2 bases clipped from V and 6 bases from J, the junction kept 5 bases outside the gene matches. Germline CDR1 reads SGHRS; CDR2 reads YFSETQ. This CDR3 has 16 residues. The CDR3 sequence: CASSFRLAGGPDTQYF. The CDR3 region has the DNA TGCGCCAGCAGCTTTAGACTAGCGGGAGGGCCGGATACGCAGTATTTT.

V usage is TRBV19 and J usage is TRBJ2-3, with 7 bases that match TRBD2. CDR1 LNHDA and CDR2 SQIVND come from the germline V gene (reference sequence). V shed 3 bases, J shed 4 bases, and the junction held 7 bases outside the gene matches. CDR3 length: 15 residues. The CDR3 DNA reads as TGTGCCAGTAGTATGTCCTATCGGGAGGCAGATACGCAGTATTTT. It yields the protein CASSMSYREADTQYF.

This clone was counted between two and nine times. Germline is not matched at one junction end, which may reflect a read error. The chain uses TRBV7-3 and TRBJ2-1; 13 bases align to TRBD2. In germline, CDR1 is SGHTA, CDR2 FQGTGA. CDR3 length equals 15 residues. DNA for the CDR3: TGTGCCAGCAGCTTAACGCGAACGACTAGCGGGGGGCCCATCTTC. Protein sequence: CASSLTRTTSGGPIF.